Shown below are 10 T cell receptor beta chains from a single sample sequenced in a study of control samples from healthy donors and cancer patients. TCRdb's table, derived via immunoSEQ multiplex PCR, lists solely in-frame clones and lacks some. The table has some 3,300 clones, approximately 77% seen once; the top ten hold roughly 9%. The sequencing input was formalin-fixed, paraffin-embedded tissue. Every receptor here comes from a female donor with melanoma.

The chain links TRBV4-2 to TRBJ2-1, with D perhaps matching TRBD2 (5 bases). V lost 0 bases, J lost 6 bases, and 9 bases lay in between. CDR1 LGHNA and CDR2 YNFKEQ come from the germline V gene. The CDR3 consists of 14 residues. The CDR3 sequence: CASSQDSVPNEQFF. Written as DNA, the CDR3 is TGTGCCAGCAGCCAAGATAGCGTACCCAATGAGCAGTTCTTC.

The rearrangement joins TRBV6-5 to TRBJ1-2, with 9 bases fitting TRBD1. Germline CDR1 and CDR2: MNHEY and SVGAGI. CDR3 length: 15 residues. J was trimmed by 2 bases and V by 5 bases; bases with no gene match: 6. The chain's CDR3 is CASSTAGTGNYGYTF. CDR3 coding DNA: TGTGCCAGCAGTACCGCCGGGACAGGGAACTATGGCTACACCTTC.

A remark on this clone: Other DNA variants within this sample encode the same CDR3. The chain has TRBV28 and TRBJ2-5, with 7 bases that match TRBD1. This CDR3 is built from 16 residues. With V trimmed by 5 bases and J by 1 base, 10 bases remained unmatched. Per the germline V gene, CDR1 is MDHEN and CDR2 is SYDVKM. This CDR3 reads CASSPQTGRAQETQYF. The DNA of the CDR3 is TGTGCCAGCAGTCCTCAGACAGGGAGAGCCCAAGAGACCCAGTACTTC.

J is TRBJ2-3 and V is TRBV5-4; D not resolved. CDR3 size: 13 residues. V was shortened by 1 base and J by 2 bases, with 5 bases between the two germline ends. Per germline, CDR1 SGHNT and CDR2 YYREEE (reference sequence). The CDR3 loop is CASSLLNTDTQYF. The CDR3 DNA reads TGTGCCAGCAGCTTGCTGAACACAGATACGCAGTATTTT.

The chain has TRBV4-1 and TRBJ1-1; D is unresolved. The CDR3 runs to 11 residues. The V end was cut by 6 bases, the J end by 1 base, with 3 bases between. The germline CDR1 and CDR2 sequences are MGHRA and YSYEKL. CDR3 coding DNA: TGCGCCAGCAGGAAGAACACTGAAGCTTTCTTT. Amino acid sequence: CASRKNTEAFF.

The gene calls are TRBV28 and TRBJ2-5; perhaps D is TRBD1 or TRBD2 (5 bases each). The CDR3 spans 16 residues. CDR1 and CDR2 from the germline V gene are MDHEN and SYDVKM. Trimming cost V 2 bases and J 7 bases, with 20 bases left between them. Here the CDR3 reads CASSLRRGQGGGTQYF. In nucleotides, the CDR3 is TGTGCCAGCAGTTTAAGGCGCGGGCAGGGCGGCGGGACCCAGTACTTC.

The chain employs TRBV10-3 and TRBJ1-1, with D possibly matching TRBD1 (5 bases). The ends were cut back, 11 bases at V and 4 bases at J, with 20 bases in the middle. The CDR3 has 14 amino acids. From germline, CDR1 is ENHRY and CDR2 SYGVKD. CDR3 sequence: CAVVGGGAATEAFF. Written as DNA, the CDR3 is TGTGCCGTCGTCGGTGGAGGGGCGGCCACTGAAGCTTTCTTT.

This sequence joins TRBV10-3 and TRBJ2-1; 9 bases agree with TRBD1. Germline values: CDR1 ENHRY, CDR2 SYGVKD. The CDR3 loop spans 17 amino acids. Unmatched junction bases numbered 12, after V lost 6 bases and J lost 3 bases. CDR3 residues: CAISGTGGRDYYNEQFF. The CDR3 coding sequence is TGTGCCATCAGCGGTACAGGGGGCAGGGATTACTACAATGAGCAGTTCTTC.

As DNA, the CDR3 is TGTGCCAGTACCGCAAGGGGTACTACCCCTCACGGGGAGCTGTTTTTT. Protein sequence: CASTARGTTPHGELFF. The V call is TRBV19, the J call TRBJ2-2, with D tentatively TRBD1 (5 bases). This CDR3 has 16 residues. Trimming pared 7 bases from V and 7 bases from J, leaving 22 bases between. CDR1 and CDR2 (germline): LNHDA, SQIVND (reference sequence).

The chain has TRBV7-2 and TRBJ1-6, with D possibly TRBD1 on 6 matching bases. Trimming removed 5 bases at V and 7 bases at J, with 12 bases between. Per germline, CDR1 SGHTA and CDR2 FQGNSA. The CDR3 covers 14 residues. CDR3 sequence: CASSPRGENSPLHF. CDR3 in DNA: TGTGCCAGCAGCCCTAGGGGGGAGAATTCACCCCTCCACTTT. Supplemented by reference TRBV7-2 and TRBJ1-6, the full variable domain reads GAGVSQSPSNKVTEKGKDVELRCDPISGHTALYWYRQSLGQGLEFLIYFQGNSAPDKSGLPSDRFSAERTGGSVSTLTIQRTQQEDSAVYLCASSPRGENSPLHFGNGTRLTVT.